The T cell receptor beta chain under discussion was sequenced for a study of blood T cell repertoires in COVID-19. Study-wide background: The samples span acute and convalescent COVID-19 from the United States, Italy and Spain. Sources were T cells, B-cell-depleted T cells, or PBMCs; the material itself was cDNA or gDNA.

From germline, CDR1 is MNHNY and CDR2 SVGAGI (reference sequence). V gave up 6 bases and J gave up 5 bases; unmatched junction bases: 7. The CDR3 totals 15 residues. Per the original data handling: Reference gene primer amplification yielded estimated nucleated cell counts. Clones were read by immunoSEQ multiplex PCR, and TCRdb kept only the in-frame ones, dropping some. V and J calls and clone size are those listed in that table; D and trimming were worked out from the DNA. The table lists under 200,000 clones, 83% of them singletons, with over 2% in the top ten. The clonotype was recovered from a woman aged 80 or over with acute or convalescent COVID-19. Source material: peripheral blood. The chain couples TRBV6-6 to TRBJ2-5; 12 positions match TRBD2. CDR3 sequence reads: CASSPGLAGMETQYF. The CDR3 DNA reads as TGTGCCAGCAGCCCAGGACTAGCGGGGATGGAGACCCAGTACTTC.